Sequencing of this T cell receptor beta chain was carried out in a study of blood T cell repertoires in COVID-19. Study details: COVID-19 samples from acute and convalescent phases originated in the United States, Italy and Spain. T cells, B-cell-depleted T cells, or PBMCs supplied cDNA or gDNA.

Per germline, CDR1 MNHEY and CDR2 SVGEGT. The CDR3 is made up of 14 amino acids. Between the trimmed V and J ends, which lost 5 bases and 2 bases, there was a span of 11 bases. In the study's own analysis: Amplification of reference gene primers provided the estimated nucleated cell counts. TCRdb's copy holds only in-frame clones and misses some; the assay was immunoSEQ multiplex PCR. The V and J calls and clone size were taken over from that table, and D and trimming were inferred from the DNA. The table has approximately 250,000 clones, 70% to 85% seen once. The sequence was obtained from a middle-aged man who had recovered from COVID-19. Sequencing used peripheral blood. The chain combines TRBV6-2 or TRBV6-3 with TRBJ2-3; maybe TRBD1 (6 bases). DNA for the CDR3: TGTGCCAGCAGTCGAGGACAGTCCACAGATACGCAGTATTTT. Protein product: CASSRGQSTDTQYF.